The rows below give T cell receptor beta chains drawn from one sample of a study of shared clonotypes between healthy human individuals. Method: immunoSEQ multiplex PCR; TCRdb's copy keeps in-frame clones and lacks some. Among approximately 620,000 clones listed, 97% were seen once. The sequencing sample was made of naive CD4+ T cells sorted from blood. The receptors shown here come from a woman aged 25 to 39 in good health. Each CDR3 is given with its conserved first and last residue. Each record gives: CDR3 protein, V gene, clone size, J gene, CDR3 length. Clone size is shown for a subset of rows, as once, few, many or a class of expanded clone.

CDR3 protein: CASSGRGPGTEAFF; V gene: TRBV28; clone size: -; J gene: TRBJ1-1; CDR3 length: 14
CDR3 protein: CASTGGGGASDEQYF; V gene: TRBV2; clone size: -; J gene: TRBJ2-7; CDR3 length: 15
CDR3 protein: CATSLENTEAFF; V gene: TRBV7-9; clone size: -; J gene: TRBJ1-1; CDR3 length: 12
CDR3 protein: CASSLGQPNNEQFF; V gene: TRBV5-1; clone size: once; J gene: TRBJ2-1; CDR3 length: 14
CDR3 protein: CASMEGGTYEQYF; V gene: TRBV28; clone size: -; J gene: TRBJ2-7; CDR3 length: 13
CDR3 protein: CASSDRFPYNEQFF; V gene: TRBV25-1; clone size: once; J gene: TRBJ2-1; CDR3 length: 14
CDR3 protein: CASSEQGVNEQFF; V gene: TRBV2; clone size: -; J gene: TRBJ2-1; CDR3 length: 13
CDR3 protein: CASSLSGLAVSGANVLTF; V gene: TRBV28; clone size: -; J gene: TRBJ2-6; CDR3 length: 18
CDR3 protein: CATSRVRPSGREGRGETQYF; V gene: TRBV15; clone size: -; J gene: TRBJ2-5; CDR3 length: 20
CDR3 protein: CASSLAGLGYEQYF; V gene: TRBV5-1; clone size: -; J gene: TRBJ2-7; CDR3 length: 14
CDR3 protein: CASSQGSASGRYEQFF; V gene: TRBV4-1; clone size: -; J gene: TRBJ2-1; CDR3 length: 16
CDR3 protein: CASSISGSSSGANVLTF; V gene: TRBV19; clone size: -; J gene: TRBJ2-6; CDR3 length: 17
CDR3 protein: CASSIEGGGQFF; V gene: TRBV19; clone size: once; J gene: TRBJ2-1; CDR3 length: 12
CDR3 protein: CASSSGAYGYTF; V gene: TRBV5-6; clone size: -; J gene: TRBJ1-2; CDR3 length: 12
CDR3 protein: CARKEKDSYGYTF; V gene: TRBV2; clone size: -; J gene: TRBJ1-2; CDR3 length: 13
CDR3 protein: CASSQLGQGRKNIQYF; V gene: TRBV23-1; clone size: -; J gene: TRBJ2-4; CDR3 length: 16
CDR3 protein: CASSLEAGELFF; V gene: TRBV11-2; clone size: -; J gene: TRBJ2-2; CDR3 length: 12
CDR3 protein: CASSVRTQILGGYTF; V gene: TRBV11-2; clone size: -; J gene: TRBJ1-2; CDR3 length: 15
CDR3 protein: CATVSPGTTYNEQFF; V gene: TRBV19; clone size: -; J gene: TRBJ2-1; CDR3 length: 15
CDR3 protein: CASSLYALGPIQRTYEQYF; V gene: TRBV11-2; clone size: -; J gene: TRBJ2-7; CDR3 length: 19
CDR3 protein: CATLRIQETQYF; V gene: TRBV2; clone size: -; J gene: TRBJ2-5; CDR3 length: 12
CDR3 protein: CASRRRHYEQYF; V gene: TRBV28; clone size: -; J gene: TRBJ2-7; CDR3 length: 12
CDR3 protein: CASSVQGRTDTQYF; V gene: TRBV2; clone size: -; J gene: TRBJ2-3; CDR3 length: 14
CDR3 protein: CASRGQGETDTQYF; V gene: TRBV28; clone size: -; J gene: TRBJ2-3; CDR3 length: 14
CDR3 protein: CASSLDRAKETQYF; V gene: TRBV5-1; clone size: -; J gene: TRBJ2-5; CDR3 length: 14
CDR3 protein: CASSAPGTNEKLFF; V gene: TRBV5-1; clone size: -; J gene: TRBJ1-4; CDR3 length: 14
CDR3 protein: CASSLLREDTEAFF; V gene: TRBV5-1; clone size: -; J gene: TRBJ1-1; CDR3 length: 14